This TCR beta chain was recorded in a study of OX40 agonist ivuxolimab in advanced cancers. Clones were sequenced by immunoSEQ multiplex PCR, and TCRdb holds only the in-frame ones, with some missing. This table has tens of thousands of clones, around 86% appearing once. Study-wide points: Part of the nonresponder group also had normalized T-cell clonal expansion that was low.

This CDR3 comprises 16 residues. Trimming pared 4 bases from V and 0 bases from J, leaving 15 bases between. Germline V gives CDR1 SGHTA, CDR2 FQGNSA. In the case of this clone: Antigen unknown.

The source of this sequence is an adult with an advanced solid tumor such as melanoma, head and neck, liver or kidney cancer. Sequenced material: CD4+ or CD8+ T cells sorted from blood, taken in a trial of the OX40 agonist ivuxolimab. V usage is TRBV7-2 and J usage is TRBJ1-2; maybe TRBD1 (5 bases). The CDR3 DNA follows: TGTGCCAGCAGCTGGGGGACGGTCACCCCTAACTATGGCTACACCTTC. This sequence encodes CASSWGTVTPNYGYTF.